The 3 T cell receptor beta chains below come from one sample, sequenced in a study of cytomegalovirus exposure and HLA in healthy donors. The PCR was carried out with 60 Vbeta primers and 13 Jbeta primers. The protocol was immunoSEQ multiplex PCR, while the TCRdb copy is restricted to in-frame clones and leaves out a portion. The profile shows some 150,000 clones, around 80% of them singletons. Material: PBMCs. Every receptor here comes from a man in his forties in good health and CMV-seropositive.

The rearrangement uses TRBV2 and TRBJ1-6; D call uncertain. The germline CDR1 and CDR2 sequences are SNHLY and FYNNEI. The CDR3 sequence is 12 residues long. The ends were cut back, 6 bases at V and 8 bases at J, with 8 bases in the middle. Here the CDR3 DNA reads TGTGCCAGCAGCACATCGCATTCACCCCTCCACTTT. Encoded protein: CASSTSHSPLHF.

The rearrangement links TRBV5-1 to TRBJ2-7, with 12 bases aligning to TRBD2. V shed 0 bases, J shed 5 bases, and the junction held 0 bases outside the gene matches. The CDR3 extends over 14 amino acids. CDR1 is SGHRS, CDR2 YFSETQ, per germline. The CDR3 DNA reads TGCGCCAGCAGCTTGGGACTAGCGGGAGACGAGCAGTACTTC. This sequence encodes CASSLGLAGDEQYF.

The rearrangement uses TRBV13 and TRBJ1-3; D is undetermined. CDR3 length: 17 residues. Per the germline V gene, CDR1 is PRHDT and CDR2 is FYEKMQ (reference sequence). V was trimmed by 2 bases and J by 4 bases, leaving 18 bases between them. This chain's CDR3 is CASSLRSGRVQGNTIYF. CDR3 coding DNA: TGTGCCAGCAGCTTAAGGTCAGGCCGCGTACAGGGAAACACCATATATTTT. Full variable domain (remainder filled in from reference TRBV13 and TRBJ1-3): AAGVIQSPRHLIKEKRETATLKCYPIPRHDTVYWYQQGPGQDPQFLISFYEKMQSDKGSIPDRFSAQQFSDYHSELNMSSLELGDSALYFCASSLRSGRVQGNTIYFGEGSWLTVV.